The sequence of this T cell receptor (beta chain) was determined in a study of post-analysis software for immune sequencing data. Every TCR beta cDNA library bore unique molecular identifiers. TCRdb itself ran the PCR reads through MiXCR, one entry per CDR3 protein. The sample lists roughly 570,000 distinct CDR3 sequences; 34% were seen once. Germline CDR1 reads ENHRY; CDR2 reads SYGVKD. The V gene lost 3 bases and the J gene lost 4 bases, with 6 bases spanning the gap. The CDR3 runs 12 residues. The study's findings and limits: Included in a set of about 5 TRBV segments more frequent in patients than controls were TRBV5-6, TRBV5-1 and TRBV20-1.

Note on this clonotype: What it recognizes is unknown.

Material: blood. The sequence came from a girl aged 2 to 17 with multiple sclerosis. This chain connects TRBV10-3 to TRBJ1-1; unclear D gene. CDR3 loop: CAISESSTEAFF. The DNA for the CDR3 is TGTGCCATCAGTGAAAGTTCCACTGAAGCTTTCTTT.